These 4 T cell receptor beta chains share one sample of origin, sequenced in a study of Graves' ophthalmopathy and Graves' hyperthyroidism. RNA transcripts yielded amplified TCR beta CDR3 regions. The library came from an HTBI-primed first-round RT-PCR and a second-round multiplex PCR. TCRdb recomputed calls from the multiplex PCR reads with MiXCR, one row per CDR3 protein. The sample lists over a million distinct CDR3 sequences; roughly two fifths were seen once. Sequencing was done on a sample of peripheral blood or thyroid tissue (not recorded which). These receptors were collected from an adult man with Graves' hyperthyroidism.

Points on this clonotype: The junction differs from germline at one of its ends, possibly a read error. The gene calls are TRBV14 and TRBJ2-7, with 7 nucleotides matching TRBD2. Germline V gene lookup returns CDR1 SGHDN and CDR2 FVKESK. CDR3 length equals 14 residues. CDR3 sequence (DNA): TGTGCCAACAGCCAGGGTCTAGCGGACTACGAGCAGTACTTC. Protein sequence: CANSQGLADYEQYF.

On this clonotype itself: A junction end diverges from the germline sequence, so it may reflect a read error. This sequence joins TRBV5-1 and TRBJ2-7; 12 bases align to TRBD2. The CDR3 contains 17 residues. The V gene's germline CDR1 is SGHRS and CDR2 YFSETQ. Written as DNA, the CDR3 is TGTGCCAGCAGCCAAGATTCGACTAGCGGGGGAACCTACGAGCAGTACTTC. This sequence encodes CASSQDSTSGGTYEQYF.

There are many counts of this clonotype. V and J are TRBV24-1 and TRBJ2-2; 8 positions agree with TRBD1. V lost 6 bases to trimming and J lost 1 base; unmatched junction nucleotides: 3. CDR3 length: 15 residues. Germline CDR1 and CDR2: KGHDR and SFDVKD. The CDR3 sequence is CATSPGTGNTGELFF. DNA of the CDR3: TGTGCCACCAGTCCCGGGACAGGGAACACCGGGGAGCTGTTTTTT.

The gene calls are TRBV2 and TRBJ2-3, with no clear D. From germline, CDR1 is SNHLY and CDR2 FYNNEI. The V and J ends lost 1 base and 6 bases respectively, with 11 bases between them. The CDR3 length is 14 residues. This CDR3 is CASSEVSVSDTQYF. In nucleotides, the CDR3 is TGTGCCAGCAGTGAAGTATCAGTGTCGGATACGCAGTATTTT.